The source of this T cell receptor beta chain is a study of technical replicates of blood from a handful of donors. Sequencing was performed with immunoSEQ multiplex PCR; in TCRdb, only in-frame clones are kept and a portion is missing. The sample shows some 80,000 clones, 90% to 95% of them seen only once. The specimen sequenced was T cells isolated from PBMCs. The sequence was collected from a human donor in good health.

The CDR3 region has the DNA TGTGCCAGCAGCTTAGCCCAGCGGGTAGGCGAGCAGTACTTC. This encodes CASSLAQRVGEQYF. The chain couples TRBV13 to TRBJ2-7; a possible D gene is TRBD2 (6 bases). Germline loops: CDR1 PRHDT, CDR2 FYEKMQ (reference sequence). The V end lost 1 base, the J end lost 6 bases, and 13 bases lay between the germline ends. The CDR3 is 14 amino acids.